These 20 T cell receptor beta chains originate from one sample sequenced in a study of blood T cell repertoires in COVID-19. Sequencing was performed with immunoSEQ multiplex PCR; in TCRdb, only in-frame clones are kept and a portion is missing. In the table there are tens of thousands of clones, about 82% of which are singletons. Sequencing used peripheral blood. The receptors originated from a man aged 70-80 years with active COVID-19.

The chain is built from TRBV7-9 and TRBJ2-1, with TRBD1 matching over 9 bases. Germline values: CDR1 SEHNR, CDR2 FQNEAQ (reference sequence). With V trimmed by 10 bases and J by 9 bases, 10 bases remained unmatched. The CDR3 has 13 residues. The CDR3 spells CAILTGGWGEQFF. CDR3 DNA: TGTGCCATACTTACAGGGGGCTGGGGTGAGCAGTTCTTC.

This clone has just a few counts. V usage is TRBV6-5 and J usage is TRBJ2-7, with TRBD1 as a possible D gene (6 bases). Trimming stripped 5 bases from V and 2 bases from J, with 13 bases between. Germline CDR1 reads MNHEY; CDR2 reads SVGAGI. The CDR3 has 14 amino acids. CDR3 protein: CASSPRDKTYEQYF. The CDR3, as DNA: TGTGCCAGCAGTCCCCGGGACAAAACCTACGAGCAGTACTTC.

This clone was found a few times. J is TRBJ2-7 and V is TRBV11-2, with a weak D call TRBD2 (7 bases). The germline V gene encodes CDR1 SGHAT and CDR2 FQNNGV. Deletions cut 2 bases from V and 2 bases from J, with 16 bases between. This CDR3 comprises 16 residues. In nucleotides, the CDR3 is TGTGCCAGCAGCTTATTGGGGGGGCGGTCGACCTACGAGCAGTACTTC. Its protein is CASSLLGGRSTYEQYF.

The rearrangement joins TRBV5-3 to TRBJ2-1, with TRBD1 matching over 8 bases. TRBV5-3 qualifies as an ORF whose function is uncertain. The CDR3 extends over 13 amino acids. The junction had 3 bases not matched to a gene; V was cut back by 5 bases and J by 5 bases. As DNA, the CDR3 is TGTGCCAGAAGTTCGGACAGGGACAATGAGCAGTTCTTC. Encoded protein: CARSSDRDNEQFF.

V gene TRBV9 combines with J gene TRBJ2-2; the D gene is possibly TRBD1 (5 bases). The CDR3 loop spans 16 amino acids. Germline lookup yields CDR1 SGDLS and CDR2 YYNGEE. Trimming stripped 1 base from V and 3 bases from J, with 13 bases between. CDR3 sequence reads: CASSVLQGPHTGELFF. CDR3 bases: TGTGCCAGCAGCGTACTCCAGGGCCCCCACACCGGGGAGCTGTTTTTT.

Only one count was recorded for this clone. The chain links TRBV7-2 to TRBJ2-3; the match to TRBD2 covers 7 bases. The CDR3 length is 14 residues. From germline, CDR1 is SGHTA and CDR2 FQGNSA. V shed 6 bases, J shed 0 bases, and the junction held 3 bases outside the gene matches. In nucleotides, the CDR3 is TGTGCCAGCAGATGGCGGGGGAGCACAGATACGCAGTATTTT. Amino acids: CASRWRGSTDTQYF.

The rearrangement uses TRBV19 and TRBJ1-1; D remains unclear. V lost 5 bases and J lost 10, with 20 bases in between. In germline, CDR1 is LNHDA, CDR2 SQIVND (reference sequence). The length of the CDR3 is 14 residues. The CDR3 loop is CASSEEAWVRGAFF. The CDR3 DNA is TGTGCCAGTAGTGAGGAGGCCTGGGTGCGTGGAGCTTTCTTT.

This clone was seen once. The chain links TRBV29-1 to TRBJ1-2; 8 bases are a match to TRBD1. This CDR3 has 14 amino acids. Germline lookup yields CDR1 SQVTM and CDR2 ANQGSEA. Trimming took 1 base from V and 8 from J; bases not matched to a gene: 9. The CDR3 bases are TGCAGCGTTGAAGTCCCCAGGGGGCGCATAGGCTACACCTTC. Its protein is CSVEVPRGRIGYTF.

The chain uses TRBV7-6 and TRBJ2-1; TRBD2 might be the D (6 bases). This CDR3 spans 17 amino acids. V was clipped by 1 base and J by 4 bases, with 17 bases between them. Looked up from germline, CDR1 is SGHVS and CDR2 is FNYEAQ. The CDR3 loop reads CASSLGSGLGNYNEQFF. The DNA of the CDR3 is TGTGCCAGCAGCTTAGGCTCGGGACTGGGGAATTACAATGAGCAGTTCTTC.

The gene calls are TRBV6-4 and TRBJ2-3; 9 bases map to TRBD2. This CDR3 comprises 16 residues. Looked up from germline, CDR1 is MRHNA and CDR2 is SNTAGT. V was pared by 3 bases and J by 0 bases, with 4 bases of the junction left unmatched. The chain's CDR3 is CASSEQAGGSTDTQYF. CDR3 sequence (DNA): TGTGCCAGCAGTGAACAAGCGGGGGGTAGCACAGATACGCAGTATTTT.

This sequence joins TRBV5-6 and TRBJ2-5, with a weak D call TRBD2 (5 bases). The CDR3 length is 18 residues. CDR1 and CDR2 (germline): SGHDT, YYEEEE. Trimming took 3 bases from V and 1 from J, leaving 22 bases between them. The CDR3 loop is CASSSRRGVTGLQETQYF. The CDR3, as DNA: TGTGCCAGCAGCTCCAGACGGGGAGTGACCGGGCTCCAAGAGACCCAGTACTTC.

This sequence joins TRBV7-9 and TRBJ2-1; the match to TRBD2 covers 8 bases. V gave up 6 bases and J gave up 7 bases; unmatched junction bases: 2. The CDR3 is 12 amino acids. Germline lookup yields CDR1 SEHNR and CDR2 FQNEAQ (reference sequence). The CDR3 sequence is CASSGGGNEQFF. The CDR3 region has the DNA TGTGCCAGCAGTGGCGGGGGGAATGAGCAGTTCTTC.

Here the CDR3 DNA reads TGTGCCAGCTCACCGATAGCGGTTCAAGAGACCCAGTACTTC. This sequence encodes CASSPIAVQETQYF. The chain has TRBV18 and TRBJ2-5, with D possibly TRBD2 on 6 matching bases. Trimming cost V 3 bases and J 2 bases, with 10 bases left between them. CDR3 size: 14 residues. Germline V gives CDR1 KGHSH, CDR2 LQKENI. The complete variable domain, with remaining parts taken from reference TRBV18 and TRBJ2-5, reads NAGVMQNPRHLVRRRGQEARLRCSPMKGHSHVYWYRQLPEEGLKFMVYLQKENIIDESGMPKERFSAEFPKEGPSILRIQQVVRGDSAAYFCASSPIAVQETQYFGPGTRLLVL.

The rearrangement links TRBV3-1 (or the pseudogene TRBV3-2) to TRBJ2-7; 7 bases map to TRBD2. V shed 4 bases and J 7 bases; nucleotides not matched to a gene: 13. Germline V CDR1 and CDR2: LGHDT, YNNKEL (reference sequence). The CDR3 is 15 residues long. This chain's CDR3 is CASSLRGDQRGEQYF. The CDR3, as DNA: TGTGCCAGCAGCCTTAGAGGGGACCAGCGGGGTGAGCAGTACTTC.

The DNA of the CDR3 is TGTGCCAGCAGCGCTCAGGTGCACAATGAGCAGTTCTTC. Translation gives CASSAQVHNEQFF. This rearrangement joins TRBV9 to TRBJ2-1; D unresolved. This CDR3 has 13 residues. Germline assignment: CDR1 SGDLS and CDR2 YYNGEE. V lost 3 bases, J lost 5 bases, and 9 bases lay in between.

This clone was detected once. As DNA, the CDR3 is TGCAGCGTCACAGGGGATAACTATGGCTACACCTTC. It is translated as CSVTGDNYGYTF. V and J are TRBV29-1 and TRBJ1-2; 7 positions match TRBD1. V dropped 6 bases and J dropped 1; count of bases not matched to a gene: 2. The CDR3 sequence is 12 residues long. CDR1 and CDR2 from the germline V gene are SQVTM and ANQGSEA.

The chain's CDR3 is CASSRTGTGVSYEQYF. CDR3 nucleotides: TGCGCCAGCAGCAGAACCGGGACAGGGGTATCCTACGAGCAGTACTTC. The chain employs TRBV5-1 and TRBJ2-7; TRBD1 agrees at 10 bases. The CDR3 extends over 16 amino acids. Trimming cost V 4 bases and J 1 base; bases outside gene matches: 8. In germline, CDR1 is SGHRS, CDR2 YFSETQ.

The V and J genes are TRBV3-1 (or the pseudogene TRBV3-2) and TRBJ1-1, with TRBD1 identical over 7 bases. This CDR3 spans 14 amino acids. J lost 3 bases, V lost 4 bases, and 5 bases had no gene match. Per germline, CDR1 LGHDT and CDR2 YNNKEL (reference sequence). CDR3 sequence (DNA): TGTGCCAGCAGCCGAGGAACAGGGGACACTGAAGCTTTCTTT. Amino acid sequence: CASSRGTGDTEAFF.

V usage is TRBV6-2 or TRBV6-3 and J usage is TRBJ2-1; 16 bases match TRBD2. Trimming removed 6 bases from V and 3 bases from J; junction bases left unmatched: 8. The V gene's germline CDR1 is MNHEY and CDR2 SVGEGT. This CDR3 has 18 residues. The CDR3: CASSPGTSGGAGYNEQFF. The CDR3 DNA is TGTGCCAGCAGCCCCGGGACTAGCGGGGGGGCGGGCTACAATGAGCAGTTCTTC.

This clone was counted between two and nine times. J is TRBJ2-1 and V is TRBV12-3 or TRBV12-4; TRBD2 matches 9 bases. The CDR3 extends over 13 amino acids. V was clipped by 5 bases and J by 14 bases; unmatched bases: 10. The CDR3 region has the DNA TGTGCCAGCAGTATACGAGCGGGGGGATCAGAGTTCTTC. Its protein is CASSIRAGGSEFF.